This is a list of T cell receptor beta chains from one sample in a study of blood T cell repertoires in COVID-19. Profiled with immunoSEQ multiplex PCR; TCRdb holds only in-frame clones, not every one. The sample contains under 200,000 clones, more than 60% of which appear only once. Specimen: peripheral blood. These receptor sequences come from a man between 65 and 80 years old with acute or convalescent COVID-19. Each CDR3 is given with its conserved first and last residue. The order of the fields is D gene, J gene, clone size, V gene, CDR3 DNA, CDR3 protein. A D gene is named only where the DNA matches it firmly. The size field is filled for only some rows; it gives once, few, many or a size class.

d_call: -; j_call: TRBJ2-3; clone_size: -; v_call: TRBV4-2; cdr3_nt: TGTGCCAGCAGCCAAGGGCCATATTCGACAGATACGCAGTATTTT; cdr3_aa: CASSQGPYSTDTQYF
d_call: TRBD1; j_call: TRBJ1-1; clone_size: -; v_call: TRBV19; cdr3_nt: TGTGCCAGTAGTATAGCGGGGGGACAGGACATGAACACTGAAGCTTTCTTT; cdr3_aa: CASSIAGGQDMNTEAFF
d_call: TRBD1; j_call: TRBJ2-7; clone_size: -; v_call: TRBV24-1; cdr3_nt: TGTGCCACCAGTGCGGGCGGGACAGGGGGTTACGAGCAGTACTTC; cdr3_aa: CATSAGGTGGYEQYF
d_call: TRBD2; j_call: TRBJ2-7; clone_size: -; v_call: TRBV7-2; cdr3_nt: TGTGCCAGCAGCTCCTTAGCGGGAGCGGGCTCCTACGAGCAGTACTTC; cdr3_aa: CASSSLAGAGSYEQYF
d_call: -; j_call: TRBJ2-2; clone_size: -; v_call: TRBV11-2; cdr3_nt: TGTGCCAGCAGCCCCCCCAAGAACACCGGGGAGCTGTTTTTT; cdr3_aa: CASSPPKNTGELFF
d_call: -; j_call: TRBJ1-5; clone_size: few; v_call: TRBV19; cdr3_nt: TGTGCCAGTAGCCTGTTGGGTTCCGGGACACGGGGCAATCAGCCCCAGCATTTT; cdr3_aa: CASSLLGSGTRGNQPQHF
d_call: TRBD2; j_call: TRBJ2-3; clone_size: -; v_call: TRBV5-5; cdr3_nt: TGTGCCAGCAGCCTGGGACTAGCGGGGGGCACGGATACGCAGTATTTT; cdr3_aa: CASSLGLAGGTDTQYF
d_call: TRBD1; j_call: TRBJ2-1; clone_size: -; v_call: TRBV7-2; cdr3_nt: TGTGCCAGCAGCTACGACAGGGCACCCTACAATGAGCAGTTCTTC; cdr3_aa: CASSYDRAPYNEQFF
d_call: TRBD1; j_call: TRBJ1-1; clone_size: many; v_call: TRBV7-2; cdr3_nt: TGTGCCAGCAGCTCCCGGGACAGGATGACTGAAGCTTTCTTT; cdr3_aa: CASSSRDRMTEAFF
d_call: -; j_call: TRBJ2-7; clone_size: -; v_call: TRBV6-1; cdr3_nt: TGTGCCAGCAGTGAATTCCCCAGGCAAATCGGGGACGAGCAGTACTTC; cdr3_aa: CASSEFPRQIGDEQYF
d_call: TRBD2; j_call: TRBJ2-5; clone_size: few; v_call: TRBV19; cdr3_nt: TGTGCCAGTAGTCTTCTAGCGGGGGACGAGACCCAGTACTTC; cdr3_aa: CASSLLAGDETQYF
d_call: -; j_call: TRBJ2-7; clone_size: -; v_call: TRBV2; cdr3_nt: TGTGCCAGCAGTGTGGAGCGGGCACTCTCCTACGAGCAGTACTTC; cdr3_aa: CASSVERALSYEQYF
d_call: TRBD1; j_call: TRBJ1-1; clone_size: once; v_call: TRBV6-5; cdr3_nt: TGTGCCAGCAGTCTGGACAGGGTCAACACTGAAGCTTTCTTT; cdr3_aa: CASSLDRVNTEAFF
d_call: TRBD1; j_call: TRBJ1-4; clone_size: -; v_call: TRBV19; cdr3_nt: TGTGCCACCAAACAGGGGGCGCAGAGAACTAATGAAAAACTGTTTTTT; cdr3_aa: CATKQGAQRTNEKLFF
d_call: TRBD1; j_call: TRBJ2-3; clone_size: -; v_call: TRBV5-8; cdr3_nt: TGTGCCAGCAGCCGAACAGGGGCAGAGTCAGATACGCAGTATTTT; cdr3_aa: CASSRTGAESDTQYF
d_call: TRBD1; j_call: TRBJ2-3; clone_size: -; v_call: TRBV9; cdr3_nt: TGTGCCAGCAGCGTAGGAGACAGGGGGCCCACAGATACGCAGTATTTT; cdr3_aa: CASSVGDRGPTDTQYF
d_call: -; j_call: TRBJ2-2; clone_size: -; v_call: TRBV5-1; cdr3_nt: TGCGCCAGCAGCTTGTCCGCGAACACCGGGGAGCTGTTTTTT; cdr3_aa: CASSLSANTGELFF
d_call: TRBD1; j_call: TRBJ2-7; clone_size: -; v_call: TRBV28; cdr3_nt: TGTGCCAGCACCCCCGGGACAGGGGTATTCGAGCAGTACTTC; cdr3_aa: CASTPGTGVFEQYF
d_call: -; j_call: TRBJ1-1; clone_size: once; v_call: TRBV19; cdr3_nt: TGTGCCAGTAGAACAGGAATCACTGAAGCTTTCTTT; cdr3_aa: CASRTGITEAFF
d_call: -; j_call: TRBJ1-4; clone_size: once; v_call: TRBV6-5; cdr3_nt: TGTGCCAGCAGTTACTCGGTTAGCAGGGTGGGGGAAAAACTGTTTTTT; cdr3_aa: CASSYSVSRVGEKLFF
d_call: -; j_call: TRBJ2-7; clone_size: -; v_call: TRBV11-2; cdr3_nt: TGTGCCAGCAGCTTACAGGTTTTCTCCTACGAGCAGTACTTC; cdr3_aa: CASSLQVFSYEQYF
d_call: TRBD2; j_call: TRBJ2-3; clone_size: -; v_call: TRBV7-3; cdr3_nt: TGTGCCAGCAGCTCCCTCCCCCAGCGGGGTCCCCCTAGCACAGATACGCAGTATTTT; cdr3_aa: CASSSLPQRGPPSTDTQYF
d_call: -; j_call: TRBJ2-2; clone_size: -; v_call: TRBV2; cdr3_nt: TGTGCCAGCAGTGATAGCGTCGAGGCCGCCCAGCGAGGGGAGCTGTTTTTT; cdr3_aa: CASSDSVEAAQRGELFF
d_call: TRBD2; j_call: TRBJ2-4; clone_size: few; v_call: TRBV10-1; cdr3_nt: TGCGCCAGCATCAAATTTAGCGGGGGTAGCCTAAAGTACTTC; cdr3_aa: CASIKFSGGSLKYF
d_call: -; j_call: TRBJ1-4; clone_size: -; v_call: TRBV2; cdr3_nt: TGTGCCAGCACCCCTCGTGCAACTAATGAAAAACTGTTTTTT; cdr3_aa: CASTPRATNEKLFF
d_call: -; j_call: TRBJ1-2; clone_size: few; v_call: TRBV5-1; cdr3_nt: TGCGCCAGCAGCCGCGGGGAGAACTATGGCTACACCTTC; cdr3_aa: CASSRGENYGYTF
d_call: TRBD2; j_call: TRBJ2-5; clone_size: -; v_call: TRBV24-1; cdr3_nt: TGTGCCACCAGTGATCCCGTACTAGCGGGGCAAGAGACCCAGTACTTC; cdr3_aa: CATSDPVLAGQETQYF
d_call: -; j_call: TRBJ2-1; clone_size: -; v_call: TRBV10-3; cdr3_nt: TGTGCCATCGGCTCCTCACAGACGAGCAATGAGCAGTTCTTC; cdr3_aa: CAIGSSQTSNEQFF
d_call: -; j_call: TRBJ1-3; clone_size: -; v_call: TRBV19; cdr3_nt: TGTGCCAGTAGTATCGGACAGACTGGAAACACCATATATTTT; cdr3_aa: CASSIGQTGNTIYF
d_call: -; j_call: TRBJ1-3; clone_size: -; v_call: TRBV18; cdr3_nt: TGTGCCAGCTCACCGGGGCAGTCTGGAAACACCATATATTTT; cdr3_aa: CASSPGQSGNTIYF
d_call: -; j_call: TRBJ2-7; clone_size: -; v_call: TRBV5-4; cdr3_nt: TGTGCCAGCAGCTTGGGTAGCAGGGTGGATTACGAGCAGTACTTC; cdr3_aa: CASSLGSRVDYEQYF
d_call: TRBD2; j_call: TRBJ2-1; clone_size: -; v_call: TRBV7-8; cdr3_nt: TGTGCCAGCAGCAAACAGCGGGGGGCTTCCTACAATGAGCAGTTCTTC; cdr3_aa: CASSKQRGASYNEQFF
d_call: -; j_call: TRBJ2-5; clone_size: -; v_call: TRBV7-8; cdr3_nt: TGTGCCAGCAGCTTAATGGCGGGGTGGGAAGAGACCCAGTACTTC; cdr3_aa: CASSLMAGWEETQYF
d_call: -; j_call: TRBJ2-5; clone_size: -; v_call: TRBV18; cdr3_nt: TGTGCCAGCTCACCACCGATGGCCGGGGAGACCCAGTACTTC; cdr3_aa: CASSPPMAGETQYF
d_call: -; j_call: TRBJ1-1; clone_size: -; v_call: TRBV12-3/TRBV12-4; cdr3_nt: TGTGCCAGCAATTCAGGGATAACTGAAGCTTTCTTT; cdr3_aa: CASNSGITEAFF
d_call: -; j_call: TRBJ1-2; clone_size: -; v_call: TRBV4-1; cdr3_nt: TGCGCCAGCAGCCAAGATCAGGGCGTCTATGGCTACACCTTC; cdr3_aa: CASSQDQGVYGYTF
d_call: -; j_call: TRBJ1-2; clone_size: -; v_call: TRBV6-2/TRBV6-3; cdr3_nt: TGTGCCAGCAGCTTCAGTGGCGGCTACACCTTC; cdr3_aa: CASSFSGGYTF
d_call: -; j_call: TRBJ1-3; clone_size: few; v_call: TRBV3-1/TRBV3-2; cdr3_nt: TGTGCCAGCAGCCCTGGACGGGAAGGAAACACCATATATTTT; cdr3_aa: CASSPGREGNTIYF
d_call: -; j_call: TRBJ1-1; clone_size: -; v_call: TRBV29-1; cdr3_nt: TGCAGCGTTGAGCGACAGCTCAGGAACACTGAAGCTTTCTTT; cdr3_aa: CSVERQLRNTEAFF
d_call: TRBD2; j_call: TRBJ2-2; clone_size: -; v_call: TRBV2; cdr3_nt: TGTGCCAGCAGACCAGGACTAGCGGGGACCGGGGAGCTGTTTTTT; cdr3_aa: CASRPGLAGTGELFF
d_call: -; j_call: TRBJ2-5; clone_size: many; v_call: TRBV6-6; cdr3_nt: TGTGCCAGCAGTCCTACAGGGCTAGAGACCCAGTACTTC; cdr3_aa: CASSPTGLETQYF
d_call: -; j_call: TRBJ1-2; clone_size: -; v_call: TRBV5-1; cdr3_nt: TGCGCCAGCAGCTTGGCGGGGGATGGCTACACCTTC; cdr3_aa: CASSLAGDGYTF
d_call: -; j_call: TRBJ1-1; clone_size: few; v_call: TRBV10-3; cdr3_nt: TGTGCCATCAAACCCCAGGGTATGAACACTGAAGCTTTCTTT; cdr3_aa: CAIKPQGMNTEAFF
d_call: TRBD1; j_call: TRBJ2-2; clone_size: few; v_call: TRBV20-1; cdr3_nt: TGCAGTGCTAGTCCGGGACAGGGGATCACCGGGGAGCTGTTTTTT; cdr3_aa: CSASPGQGITGELFF
d_call: -; j_call: TRBJ2-3; clone_size: -; v_call: TRBV10-3; cdr3_nt: TGTGCCATCAAGGGGAAACAGAGCACAGATACGCAGTATTTT; cdr3_aa: CAIKGKQSTDTQYF
d_call: TRBD1; j_call: TRBJ2-2; clone_size: -; v_call: TRBV23-1; cdr3_nt: TGCGCCAGCAGTCAACCGGACAGGGGGACCGGGGAGCTGTTTTTT; cdr3_aa: CASSQPDRGTGELFF
d_call: TRBD2; j_call: TRBJ2-7; clone_size: -; v_call: TRBV18; cdr3_nt: TGTGCCAGCTCACCCTCGACTAGCTCCGAGCAGTACTTC; cdr3_aa: CASSPSTSSEQYF
d_call: -; j_call: TRBJ1-1; clone_size: -; v_call: TRBV11-3; cdr3_nt: TGCGCCCGCAGCCCGGGGGGGAGCAGGGGGAACACTGAAGCTTTCTTT; cdr3_aa: CARSPGGSRGNTEAFF
d_call: -; j_call: TRBJ1-4; clone_size: -; v_call: TRBV2; cdr3_nt: TGTGCCAGCATCAACCAAGGGGCCATGGGTAGGGAAAAACTGTTTTTT; cdr3_aa: CASINQGAMGREKLFF
d_call: TRBD1; j_call: TRBJ2-3; clone_size: -; v_call: TRBV6-5; cdr3_nt: TGTGCCAGCCGGGACAGAACGCAGTATTTT; cdr3_aa: CASRDRTQYF
d_call: -; j_call: TRBJ1-5; clone_size: -; v_call: TRBV12-1; cdr3_nt: TGTGCCAGCAGCCCCGCCAAAACCGAGGGCAATCAGCCCCAGCATTTT; cdr3_aa: CASSPAKTEGNQPQHF
d_call: -; j_call: TRBJ1-5; clone_size: -; v_call: TRBV5-8; cdr3_nt: TGTGCCAGCAGCTTGGGGTCCAGGGTGGATCAGCCCCAGCATTTT; cdr3_aa: CASSLGSRVDQPQHF
d_call: -; j_call: TRBJ1-3; clone_size: -; v_call: TRBV5-1; cdr3_nt: TGCGCCAGCAGCTTGTCAGACATCTCTGGAAACACCATATATTTT; cdr3_aa: CASSLSDISGNTIYF
d_call: TRBD2; j_call: TRBJ2-7; clone_size: -; v_call: TRBV5-4; cdr3_nt: TGTGCCTTCGACCCCGGGGGGGGATACGGTAAGGACGAGCAGTACTTC; cdr3_aa: CAFDPGGGYGKDEQYF